One sample yielded the 16 T cell receptor beta chains listed below, sequenced in a study of T cell responses to AZD1222 COVID-19 vaccine. This table comes from immunoSEQ multiplex PCR, and its TCRdb copy is limited to in-frame clones, with some not included. The table shows around 86,000 clones, with around 90% occurring only once. The specimen comprised peripheral blood, sampled on day 0 of AZD1222 vaccination. These receptors all come from an adult in good health.

The rearrangement uses TRBV4-2 and TRBJ2-5; 8 bases fit TRBD2. Germline lookup yields CDR1 LGHNA and CDR2 YNFKEQ. V dropped 5 bases and J dropped 5; count of bases not matched to a gene: 10. The CDR3 runs to 15 residues. The CDR3 region is CASSKAGEIGETQYF. DNA for the CDR3: TGTGCCAGCAGCAAAGCGGGGGAGATCGGGGAGACCCAGTACTTC.

The genes are TRBV7-8 and TRBJ1-1; D unresolved. V was clipped by 1 base and J by 3 bases, with 15 bases between them. The germline gives CDR1 SGHVS, CDR2 FQNEAQ. The CDR3 runs to 16 residues. Written as DNA, the CDR3 is TGTGCCAGCAGCTTAGGGTCGTTGGGTCGGGACACTGAAGCTTTCTTT. It translates to CASSLGSLGRDTEAFF.

The rearrangement joins TRBV7-9 to TRBJ1-2; possible D gene TRBD1, 5 bases. The CDR3 spans 11 residues. Trimming shortened V by 4 bases and J by 8 bases, and 8 bases separated the two germline ends. Germline V CDR1 and CDR2: SEHNR, FQNEAQ (reference sequence). CDR3 in DNA: TGTGCCAGCAGCTGGGGGGACGGCTACACCTTC. Its protein product is CASSWGDGYTF. Filled out from reference TRBV7-9 and TRBJ1-2, the complete variable domain reads DTGVSQNPRHKITKRGQNVTFRCDPISEHNRLYWYRQTLGQGPEFLTYFQNEAQLEKSRLLSDRFSAERPKGSFSTLEIQRTEQGDSAMYLCASSWGDGYTFGSGTRLTVV.

This chain connects TRBV6-5 to TRBJ1-2; 7 bases match TRBD1. This CDR3 has 13 residues. Germline V gives CDR1 MNHEY, CDR2 SVGAGI. Trimming took 5 bases from V and 6 from J; bases not matched to a gene: 6. The CDR3 DNA sequence: TGTGCCAGCAGTACGCTCCAGGGGGATGGCTACACCTTC. Protein product: CASSTLQGDGYTF.

The chain links TRBV24-1 to TRBJ1-2; 10 bases line up with TRBD1. Germline trimming cut 4 bases from V and 8 bases from J; bases unmatched to any gene: 6. Germline lookup yields CDR1 KGHDR and CDR2 SFDVKD. There are 14 residues in the CDR3. The DNA of the CDR3 is TGTGCCACCAGTGACCACGACAGGGGGCGAGGCTACACCTTC. Translated, it gives CATSDHDRGRGYTF.

The V and J genes are TRBV7-2 and TRBJ1-5; possible D gene TRBD1, 6 bases. The CDR3 runs 16 residues. Germline CDR1 is SGHTA and CDR2 is FQGNSA. Trimming cost V 5 bases and J 0 bases, with 14 bases left between them. The CDR3 DNA follows: TGTGCCAGCAGCGATCGGACAGCCTCTAGCAATCAGCCCCAGCATTTT. Amino acids: CASSDRTASSNQPQHF.

The sample holds a few counts of this clone. The chain combines TRBV19 with TRBJ1-1; 8 bases map to TRBD1. From germline, CDR1 is LNHDA and CDR2 SQIVND (reference sequence). With V trimmed by 3 bases and J by 5 bases, 8 bases remained unmatched. CDR3 length: 15 amino acids. The CDR3 coding sequence is TGTGCCAGTAGTATCCTGCAGGGGGCGTATACTGAAGCTTTCTTT. Translating it yields CASSILQGAYTEAFF.

J is TRBJ1-4 and V is TRBV10-1; D is perhaps TRBD1 (5 bases). CDR3 length: 16 residues. V lost 2 bases to trimming and J lost 4 bases, with 14 bases between them. Germline CDR1 is WNHNN and CDR2 is SYGVQD (reference sequence). The CDR3 region has the DNA TGCGCCAGCAGTGAGGATTGGGGCAGAGATAATGAAAAACTGTTTTTT. Translating gives CASSEDWGRDNEKLFF.

This chain joins TRBV6-5 and TRBJ1-3; D is uncertain. The CDR3 runs to 13 residues. Trimming removed 5 bases from V and 0 bases from J, with 5 bases in between. CDR1 is MNHEY and CDR2 is SVGAGI in the germline V gene. In nucleotides, the CDR3 is TGTGCCAGCAGTAGGAACTCTGGAAACACCATATATTTT. Translating gives CASSRNSGNTIYF.

This rearrangement joins TRBV27 to TRBJ2-1; tentatively, D is TRBD2 (6 bases). V lost 11 bases and J lost 9, with 20 bases in between. This CDR3 comprises 13 residues. CDR1 MNHEY and CDR2 SMNVEV come from the germline V gene (reference sequence). This CDR3 is CAVWSGVRSEQFF. In nucleotides, the CDR3 is TGTGCCGTCTGGTCGGGGGTGAGGAGTGAGCAGTTCTTC.

The CDR3 nucleotides read TGTGCCAGCAGCGAGGGACAGGTCTATGGCTACACCTTC. Its protein product is CASSEGQVYGYTF. The J gene is TRBJ1-2, the V gene TRBV7-8, with 8 bases fitting TRBD1. The germline V gene has CDR1 SGHVS and CDR2 FQNEAQ. V dropped 5 bases and J dropped 4; count of bases not matched to a gene: 3. CDR3 length: 13 amino acids.

This clone was observed once. The rearrangement links TRBV5-1 to TRBJ1-2; tentative D call: TRBD1 (5 bases). CDR3 length: 12 residues. Trimming left V 4 bases short and J 4 bases short, with 8 bases between. Germline loops: CDR1 SGHRS, CDR2 YFSETQ. The CDR3 is CASSRDAYGYTF. The DNA for the CDR3 is TGCGCCAGCAGCAGGGACGCCTATGGCTACACCTTC.

This clone appeared once. The chain carries TRBV6-2 or TRBV6-3 and TRBJ2-7; TRBD2 might be the D (5 bases). There are 13 residues in the CDR3. In germline, CDR1 is MNHEY, CDR2 SVGEGT. V dropped 5 bases and J dropped 5 bases, with 13 bases sitting between them. The CDR3 protein is CASSPRVGDEQYF. The CDR3 region has the DNA TGTGCCAGCAGTCCGAGGGTTGGCGACGAGCAGTACTTC.

Written as DNA, the CDR3 is TGTGCCACATCCCCAGGGAGGGGGGTGGAGCAGTACTTC. Protein sequence: CATSPGRGVEQYF. The chain carries TRBV3-1 (or the pseudogene TRBV3-2) and TRBJ2-7, with D tentatively TRBD2 (7 bases). CDR1 and CDR2 (germline): LGHDT, YNNKEL (reference sequence). The V gene lost 10 bases and the J gene lost 7 bases, with 20 bases spanning the gap. The CDR3 has 13 residues.

This rearrangement joins TRBV5-6 to TRBJ2-1; a possible D gene is TRBD2 (5 bases). CDR3 length equals 15 residues. CDR1 and CDR2 (germline): SGHDT, YYEEEE. V lost 4 bases to trimming and J lost 6 bases, with 17 bases between them. CDR3 DNA sequence: TGTGCCAGCAGCCCAAACGGCCTAGCCCCCAATGAGCAGTTCTTC. Translated, it gives CASSPNGLAPNEQFF.

The rearrangement joins TRBV5-1 to TRBJ2-7, with 7 positions matching TRBD1. Germline values: CDR1 SGHRS, CDR2 YFSETQ. V trimming: 0 bases; J trimming: 5 bases; junction bases outside the gene matches: 8. The length of the CDR3 is 15 residues. The CDR3 spells CASSLGQGILDEQYF. CDR3 nucleotides: TGCGCCAGCAGCTTGGGACAGGGAATCCTAGACGAGCAGTACTTC.